This T cell receptor (beta chain) appears in the sequencing data of a study of shared clonotypes between healthy human individuals. From germline, CDR1 is LGHNA and CDR2 YNFKEQ. This CDR3 contains 17 residues. V lost 0 bases, J lost 1 base, and 15 bases lay in between. Libraries were prepared by immunoSEQ multiplex PCR; TCRdb keeps only in-frame clonotypes and omits some of them. The sample lists roughly 2.1 million clones, about 93% occurring once. Naive CD8 cells comprised CD45RO-negative, CCR7-positively selected cells, excluding terminally differentiated effector memory CD45RA+ cells. There were no recent acute infections or vaccinations among the donors, who were healthy HIV-negative adults.

The sequencing sample was made of naive CD8+ T cells from PBMCs. The TCR originated in a young man in good health. Some clones in this sample may be carry-over from other donors' samples. V gene TRBV4-2 combines with J gene TRBJ1-1; D is unclear. The CDR3 is CASSQDPKNRGNTEAFF. In DNA form, the CDR3 reads TGTGCCAGCAGCCAAGATCCGAAGAATCGGGGGAACACTGAAGCTTTCTTT.